These T cell receptor beta chains were read from a single sample in a study of blood T cells in healthy people across ages. Via MiXCR, TCRdb re-called the 5' RACE reads, giving one row per CDR3 protein. The sample comprises some 1,500,000 distinct CDR3 sequences, roughly two fifths of which are singletons, and under 5% rests with the top ten. Sequences were obtained from blood. The receptors shown here come from a woman under 30 in good health. CDR3s include the opening cysteine and the closing phenylalanine or tryptophan. A D gene is named only where the DNA matches it firmly. Not every row has a clone size; where given, it reads once, few, many or a size class.

V gene: TRBV9
clone size: .
D gene: .
J gene: TRBJ2-3
CDR3 protein: CASSVEILSTRDTQYF

V gene: TRBV20-1
clone size: few
D gene: .
J gene: TRBJ2-6
CDR3 protein: CSARDPRSGANVLTF

V gene: TRBV29-1
clone size: .
D gene: TRBD1
J gene: TRBJ1-2
CDR3 protein: CSVGQGSYGYTF

V gene: TRBV7-7
clone size: few
D gene: TRBD1
J gene: TRBJ2-7
CDR3 protein: CASSFGQGSHEQYF

V gene: TRBV5-1
clone size: .
D gene: TRBD1
J gene: TRBJ2-2
CDR3 protein: CASRPDRGHSGELFF

V gene: TRBV15
clone size: few
D gene: .
J gene: TRBJ2-7
CDR3 protein: CATSRLNREQYF

V gene: TRBV7-9
clone size: .
D gene: .
J gene: TRBJ1-2
CDR3 protein: CASSQWAGPGYGYTF

V gene: TRBV27
clone size: .
D gene: .
J gene: TRBJ2-1
CDR3 protein: CASTPRWEDNEQFF

V gene: TRBV4-1
clone size: .
D gene: TRBD1
J gene: TRBJ2-7
CDR3 protein: CASSQEQGIAYEQYF

V gene: TRBV27
clone size: few
D gene: TRBD2
J gene: TRBJ2-1
CDR3 protein: CASSLYGLAGDNEQFF

V gene: TRBV4-1
clone size: .
D gene: TRBD1
J gene: TRBJ1-2
CDR3 protein: CASSPPDRGQHYGYTF

V gene: TRBV20-1
clone size: .
D gene: .
J gene: TRBJ2-3
CDR3 protein: CSATYTDTQYF

V gene: TRBV19
clone size: .
D gene: .
J gene: TRBJ1-1
CDR3 protein: CASSMGSNTEAFF

V gene: TRBV3-1
clone size: .
D gene: .
J gene: TRBJ1-2
CDR3 protein: CASSQVFTWDTINYGYTF

V gene: TRBV28
clone size: .
D gene: .
J gene: TRBJ1-2
CDR3 protein: CASSKGSGYTF